This T cell receptor beta chain originates from a study of T-cell memory formation after mild COVID-19. The study's findings and limits: Several responding clones turned up in pre-infection memory, indicating that cross-reactive memory may have taken part. There was no confirmation that second-wave clones peaking on day 37 were SARS-CoV-2 specific. Clones contracting over day 15 to 85 were CD4/CD8 balanced, with later expanders leaning CD4+.

This clonotype appeared a few times. Its cognate antigen is unknown. Barcoded TCR alpha and TCR beta cDNA libraries with UMIs came from 5'RACE using constant-segment primers. Using its own MiXCR run on the 5' RACE reads, TCRdb lists one record per CDR3 protein. The table lists 300,000 to 350,000 distinct CDR3 sequences, roughly an eighth of them singletons. The clonotype originates from a man in his late teens or twenties who had mild COVID-19 (a few samples of this study predate the infection). Cell type and time point are not known. The source material was PBMCs or a T cell subset sorted from them (not recorded which).

CDR3: CASSLRLAGPQETQYF. The CDR3 region has the DNA TGCGCCAGCAGCCTAAGACTAGCGGGGCCCCAAGAGACCCAGTACTTC. The rearrangement joins TRBV5-1 to TRBJ2-5; the match to TRBD2 covers 11 bases. The trim removed 4 bases at V and 1 base at J, leaving 6 bases unmatched. This CDR3 is 16 amino acids long. Germline V gene lookup returns CDR1 SGHRS and CDR2 YFSETQ.